These 17 T cell receptor beta chains share one sample of origin, sequenced in a study of cytomegalovirus exposure and HLA in healthy donors. The PCR made use of 60 Vbeta and 13 Jbeta primers. Sequencing used immunoSEQ multiplex PCR; TCRdb keeps in-frame clones, though not all of them. This table holds about 250,000 clones, just over 70% found once. Material for sequencing was PBMCs. The receptors shown here come from a female donor in good health and CMV-seronegative.

The rearrangement joins TRBV21-1 to TRBJ2-1; whether TRBD2, the table's D call, matches the DNA was not checked. TRBV21-1 represents a pseudogene. This CDR3 comprises 17 residues. CDR3 amino acids: CASSKPWTSGRENEQFF. The CDR3 bases are TGTGCCAGCAGCAAACCTTGGACTAGCGGGAGGGAGAATGAGCAGTTCTTC.

The DNA for the CDR3 is TGTGCCTGGAGCAGGGGTTTAGACAATGAGCAGTTCTTC. It is translated as CAWSRGLDNEQFF. This sequence joins TRBV30 and TRBJ2-1, with a weak D call TRBD1 (6 bases). The CDR3 consists of 13 residues. The germline gives CDR1 GTSNPN, CDR2 SVGIG (reference sequence). Trimming took off 3 bases at V and 5 bases at J, with 11 bases between the two ends. Drawing the rest from reference TRBV30 and TRBJ2-1, the complete variable domain is SQTIHQWPATLVQPVGSPLSLECTVEGTSNPNLYWYRQAAGRGLQLLFYSVGIGQISSEVPQNLSASRPQDRQFILSSKKLLLSDSGFYLCAWSRGLDNEQFFGPGTRLTVL.

The chain links TRBV5-1 to TRBJ1-1, with D perhaps TRBD1 (5 bases). Trimming shortened V by 0 bases and J by 5 bases, and 14 bases separated the two germline ends. Per the germline V gene, CDR1 is SGHRS and CDR2 is YFSETQ. There are 15 residues in the CDR3. CDR3 DNA: TGCGCCAGCAGCTTGGCCGGGGGGGGAGAAACTGAAGCTTTCTTT. This codes for CASSLAGGGETEAFF.

This clone has only a few counts. The J gene is TRBJ2-7, the V gene TRBV7-3; possibly TRBD1 for D (6 bases). V shed 5 bases and J shed 5 bases, with 19 bases lying between them. The CDR3 loop spans 15 amino acids. Germline V gives CDR1 SGHTA, CDR2 FQGTGA. The CDR3 bases are TGTGCCAGCAGCCCGTCTAGGACAGAAGGTCACGAGCAGTACTTC. This gives the protein CASSPSRTEGHEQYF. The full variable domain, completed using reference TRBV7-3 and TRBJ2-7, is GAGVSQTPSNKVTEKGKYVELRCDPISGHTALYWYRQSLGQGPEFLIYFQGTGAADDSGLPNDRFFAVRPEGSVSTLKIQRTERGDSAVYLCASSPSRTEGHEQYFGPGTRLTVT.

This clone was detected only once. The CDR3 sequence: CASGATGTKDNEQFF. In DNA form, the CDR3 reads TGCGCCAGCGGCGCTACCGGGACTAAAGACAATGAGCAGTTCTTC. The rearrangement joins TRBV5-1 to TRBJ2-1; 7 bases fit TRBD2. This CDR3 comprises 15 residues. V shed 7 bases, J shed 5 bases, and the junction held 12 bases outside the gene matches. The germline V gene encodes CDR1 SGHRS and CDR2 YFSETQ.

This clone was seen a handful of times. The J gene is TRBJ2-7, the V gene TRBV29-1, with D maybe TRBD1 (6 bases). Per germline, CDR1 SQVTM and CDR2 ANQGSEA. The CDR3 spans 13 residues. V was pared by 3 bases and J by 2 bases, with 11 bases between. CDR3 sequence: CSVETDRTYEQYF. The CDR3 coding sequence is TGCAGCGTTGAGACGGACAGAACCTACGAGCAGTACTTC.

This clone was seen a single time. The V call is TRBV6-6, the J call TRBJ1-4, with 7 bases identical to TRBD1. Per the germline V gene, CDR1 is MNHNY and CDR2 is SVGAGI (reference sequence). J lost 7 bases, V lost 0 bases, and 5 bases had no gene match. CDR3 length equals 15 residues. Here the CDR3 reads CASSYSGGQIEKLFF. DNA for the CDR3: TGTGCCAGCAGTTACTCGGGGGGACAGATTGAAAAACTGTTTTTT.

Worth noting for this clone: The junction departs from germline at one end; a sequencing error may be responsible. The chain is built from TRBV7-3 and TRBJ2-3, with 14 bases identical to TRBD2. The CDR3 has 20 residues. CDR1 and CDR2 from the germline V gene are SGHTA and FQGTGA. The CDR3 DNA sequence: TGTTCCAGCAGCTTAAGGGGGGGGACTAGCGGGAGATGGGGCACAGATACGCAGTATTTT. The encoded protein is CSSSLRGGTSGRWGTDTQYF.

Concerning this clone: A junction end diverges from the germline sequence, so it may reflect a read error. The V call is TRBV7-9, the J call TRBJ1-4; a weak D match, TRBD1 (5 bases). The germline CDR1 and CDR2 sequences are SEHNR and FQNEAQ (reference sequence). The CDR3 contains 15 residues. CDR3 sequence (DNA): TGTTCCAGCAGCCGGGGGATGGCAGGGAACGAAAAACTGTTTTTT. Amino acid sequence: CSSSRGMAGNEKLFF.

The chain is built from TRBV6-5 and TRBJ1-5, with TRBD1 as a possible D gene (5 bases). The CDR3 contains 14 residues. CDR1 and CDR2 (germline): MNHEY, SVGAGI. V lost 2 bases and J 11 bases, leaving 16 bases between the germline ends. The CDR3 loop is CASSYDSSQRSQHF. The CDR3 coding sequence is TGTGCCAGCAGTTACGACAGTAGCCAAAGGTCCCAGCATTTT.

J is TRBJ1-1 and V is TRBV11-2, with no clear D. Trimming pared 3 bases from V and 1 base from J, leaving 12 bases between. Germline-derived CDR1 and CDR2 are SGHAT and FQNNGV. The CDR3 extends over 15 amino acids. The CDR3 is CASSLLDLRNTEAFF. CDR3 DNA: TGTGCCAGCAGCTTGCTAGATCTGAGGAACACTGAAGCTTTCTTT.

V gene TRBV6-5 combines with J gene TRBJ2-2; weak D call: TRBD1 (5 bases). The V end was cut by 4 bases, the J end by 5 bases, with 8 bases between. The CDR3 sequence is 13 residues long. CDR1 MNHEY and CDR2 SVGAGI come from the germline V gene. The CDR3 is CASSFRETGELFF. The DNA of the CDR3 is TGTGCCAGCAGTTTCAGGGAAACCGGGGAGCTGTTTTTT.

V usage is TRBV6-1 and J usage is TRBJ2-5; no definite D call. The J call may be mistaken, given a closer DNA end match to TRBJ2-7. Germline lookup yields CDR1 MNHNS and CDR2 SASEGT. The CDR3 is made up of 14 amino acids. In DNA form, the CDR3 reads TGTGCCAGCAGTGAAGATAGCAGAACCTACGAGCAGTACTTC. This sequence encodes CASSEDSRTYEQYF.

In this sample, this clone turned up a few times. V and J are TRBV19 and TRBJ1-5; TRBD1 is a possible D gene (5 bases). The germline V gene encodes CDR1 LNHDA and CDR2 SQIVND (reference sequence). V shed 10 bases and J shed 9 bases, with 22 bases lying between them. The CDR3 is made up of 14 amino acids. The CDR3, as DNA: TGTGCCACTACCCTGGGGGGTCCCGATGGGCCCCAGCATTTT. This sequence encodes CATTLGGPDGPQHF.

A few counts support this clone. The rearrangement joins TRBV5-3 to TRBJ2-5; tentatively, D is TRBD1 (5 bases). TRBV5-3 is designated an ORF whose function remains uncertain. Deletions cut 0 bases from V and 5 bases from J, with 17 bases between. The CDR3 covers 16 residues. DNA of the CDR3: TGTGCCAGAAGCTTGGCCGACAGCCAAGGGTGGGAGACCCAGTACTTC. Translating it yields CARSLADSQGWETQYF.

This chain connects TRBV5-4 to TRBJ2-1; no firm D call. CDR3 length: 15 amino acids. Trimming removed 0 bases at V and 2 bases at J, with 9 bases between. Germline V gene data show CDR1 as SGHNT and CDR2 as YYREEE (reference sequence). The CDR3 region has the DNA TGTGCCAGCAGCTTGGAGGAGAATCCCTACAATGAGCAGTTCTTC. Protein product: CASSLEENPYNEQFF.

This clone was counted only a few times. This chain joins TRBV19 and TRBJ2-5, with 9 bases identical to TRBD2. The DNA end favors TRBJ2-7, so the J call may be wrong. The CDR3 totals 18 residues. CDR1 is LNHDA, CDR2 SQIVND, per germline (reference sequence). CDR3 sequence (DNA): TGTGCCAGTAGTCCCCACAATGTCCTAGCGGGAAGGACCTACGAGCAGTACTTC. It specifies CASSPHNVLAGRTYEQYF.